Many counts were recorded for the clone carrying this T cell receptor beta chain. Its antigen is still unknown. These data originate in a study of CD8+CD57+ T cells in acquired aplastic anemia. Turning to the study itself: Recorded DNA amounts for sorted CD4+ and CD8+ cells had an average of approximately 3.2 ug. Mean read depth for CD4+ cells from healthy donors was roughly 10 million. Findings and caveats of the study: Patients did not significantly differ from controls in CD8+ Simpson's diversity. Patients shared just under 30 CD8+ CDR3 sequences with controls.

The germline CDR1 and CDR2 sequences are SGDLS and YYNGEE. CDR3 length: 14 residues. V lost 3 bases, J lost 8 bases, and 3 bases stayed unmatched. Profiling of TCR beta VDJ combinations and CDR3 sequences used genomic DNA as template. One entry per CDR3 protein, called by TCRdb with MiXCR from the reads. The sample has 400,000 to 450,000 distinct CDR3 sequences, 55% to 70% seen once. Input material: sorted CD4+, CD8+, or CD8+CD57+ T cells (not recorded which) from PBMCs. The chain recombines TRBV9 with TRBJ2-1; TRBD1 agrees at 12 bases. The receptor's source is a human donor in good health, serving as a control. For the CDR3, the DNA is TGTGCCAGCAGCGGGGGACAGGGGGCGGATGAGCAGTTCTTC. It yields the protein CASSGGQGADEQFF.